The entry below gives a single T cell receptor beta chain sequence along with its context. The germline gives CDR1 SEHNR, CDR2 FQNEAQ (reference sequence). CDR3 length: 13 amino acids. Trimming shortened V by 3 bases and J by 8 bases, and 10 bases separated the two germline ends. In the original processing: Amplification of reference gene primers was used by the study to estimate nucleated cell counts. Generated by immunoSEQ multiplex PCR, the TCRdb table keeps only in-frame clones and is missing some. For V, J and clone size, that table is used; D and trimming come from the DNA. Here the sample spans tens of thousands of clones, more than 80% being singletons. The data originate from a study of blood T cell repertoires in COVID-19. Study-level background: The United States, Italy and Spain supplied acute and convalescent COVID-19 samples. PBMCs, B-cell-depleted T cells, or T cells provided the cDNA or gDNA that made up the material.

The sequencing sample was made of peripheral blood. The TCR comes from a woman of 80 years or more with acute or convalescent COVID-19. The genes are TRBV7-9 and TRBJ1-4; no clear D. The CDR3 sequence: CASSFRGWEKLFF. As DNA, the CDR3 is TGTGCCAGCAGCTTTAGAGGGTGGGAAAAACTGTTTTTT.